Shown below are 9 T cell receptor beta chains from a single sample sequenced in a study of CD8 T cells in ankylosing spondylitis. TCRdb re-analysed the 5' RACE reads in MiXCR, keeping a single row per CDR3 protein. The table has just under 350,000 distinct CDR3 sequences, under 15% seen once. Sequencing was done on a sample of blood, either unsorted or a sorted T cell fraction (not recorded which). These receptors originate from a male donor with ankylosing spondylitis or in good health (not recorded which).

The chain uses TRBV5-1 and TRBJ2-1; a weak D match, TRBD2 (6 bases). Per the germline V gene, CDR1 is SGHRS and CDR2 is YFSETQ. This CDR3 has 17 amino acids. V was clipped by 0 bases and J by 0 bases, with 13 bases between them. The CDR3 DNA reads TGCGCCAGCAGCTTGGACCCCCAGCGGGCCTCCTACAATGAGCAGTTCTTC. Its protein product is CASSLDPQRASYNEQFF.

The V gene is TRBV12-3 or TRBV12-4, the J gene TRBJ2-7; TRBD1 might be the D (5 bases). V was shortened by 6 bases and J by 7 bases, with 16 bases between the two germline ends. This CDR3 has 13 residues. CDR3 in amino acids: CASSNFRVGEQYF. The CDR3 nucleotides read TGTGCCAGCAGCAACTTCAGGGTCGGAGAGCAGTACTTC.

This clonotype was counted between two and nine times. The chain couples TRBV7-9 to TRBJ1-1; 7 bases are a match to TRBD1. The CDR3 covers 15 residues. V shed 5 bases and J 1 base; nucleotides not matched to a gene: 7. Germline V gene data show CDR1 as SEHNR and CDR2 as FQNEAQ (reference sequence). CDR3 region: CASSLPGTANTEAFF. CDR3 DNA: TGTGCCAGCAGCCTCCCCGGGACAGCGAACACTGAAGCTTTCTTT.

This chain connects TRBV5-1 to TRBJ2-7, with D perhaps matching TRBD2 (5 bases). The germline V gene has CDR1 SGHRS and CDR2 YFSETQ. V dropped 2 bases and J dropped 4 bases, with 13 bases sitting between them. The CDR3 is 14 amino acids. The CDR3 is CASSLRSWEYEQYF. The CDR3, as DNA: TGCGCCAGCAGCTTAAGGTCTTGGGAGTACGAGCAGTACTTC.

The CDR3 sequence: CASSIGQGDGYTF. CDR3 sequence (DNA): TGCGCCAGCAGCATCGGGCAGGGGGATGGCTACACCTTC. V is TRBV5-1 and J is TRBJ1-2, with 7 bases that match TRBD1. Germline V CDR1 and CDR2: SGHRS, YFSETQ. CDR3 length: 13 amino acids. Trimming cost V 4 bases and J 6 bases; bases outside gene matches: 6.

This clonotype was seen ten or more times. The V gene is TRBV5-6, the J gene TRBJ1-2, with a tentative D call TRBD1 (5 bases). There are 16 residues in the CDR3. V lost 1 base and J 2 bases, leaving 15 bases between the germline ends. Germline V lookup: CDR1 SGHDT, CDR2 YYEEEE. The CDR3 loop reads CASSLSGGGENYGYTF. CDR3 DNA: TGTGCCAGCAGCTTGTCCGGCGGGGGGGAGAACTATGGCTACACCTTC. Combining the CDR3 with reference TRBV5-6 and TRBJ1-2 gives the whole variable domain DAGVTQSPTHLIKTRGQQVTLRCSPKSGHDTVSWYQQALGQGPQFIFQYYEEEERQRGNFPDRFSGHQFPNYSSELNVNALLLGDSALYLCASSLSGGGENYGYTFGSGTRLTVV.

The rearrangement links TRBV20-1 to TRBJ2-3; 9 bases agree with TRBD2. The length of the CDR3 is 16 residues. V lost 0 bases to trimming and J lost 3 bases; unmatched junction nucleotides: 7. Germline V CDR1 and CDR2: DFQATT, SNEGSKA (reference sequence). The chain's CDR3 is CSARDAASGTTDTQYF. The CDR3 DNA reads TGCAGTGCTAGAGATGCGGCTAGCGGGACTACAGATACGCAGTATTTT.

Written as DNA, the CDR3 is TGCGCCAGCAGCGGGGGTACCAACTATGGCTACACCTTC. Translated: CASSGGTNYGYTF. The V call is TRBV5-1, the J call TRBJ1-2; D may be TRBD1 (5 bases). Between the trimmed V and J ends, which lost 4 bases and 2 bases, there was a span of 9 bases. The CDR3 sequence is 13 residues long. The germline V gene encodes CDR1 SGHRS and CDR2 YFSETQ.

The table lists this clonotype with many counts. This sequence joins TRBV6-1 and TRBJ1-5, with 7 bases identical to TRBD1. Trimming cost V 6 bases and J 0 bases; bases outside gene matches: 5. This CDR3 has 15 amino acids. The V gene's germline CDR1 is MNHNS and CDR2 SASEGT. This CDR3 is CASSNRGYSNQPQHF. The CDR3 DNA reads TGTGCCAGCAGCAACAGGGGATATAGCAATCAGCCCCAGCATTTT.